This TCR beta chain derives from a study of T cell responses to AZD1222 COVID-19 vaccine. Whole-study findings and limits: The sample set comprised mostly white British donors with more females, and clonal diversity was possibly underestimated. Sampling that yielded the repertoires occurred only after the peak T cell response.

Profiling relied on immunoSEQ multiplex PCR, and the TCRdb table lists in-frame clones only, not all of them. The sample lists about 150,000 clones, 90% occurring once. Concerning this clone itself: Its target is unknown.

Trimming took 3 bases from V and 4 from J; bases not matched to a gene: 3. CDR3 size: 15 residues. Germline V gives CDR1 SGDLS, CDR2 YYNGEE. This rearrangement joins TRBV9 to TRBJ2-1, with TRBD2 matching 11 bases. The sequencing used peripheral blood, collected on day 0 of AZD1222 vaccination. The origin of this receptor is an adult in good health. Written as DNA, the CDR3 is TGTGCCAGCAGCGCGCGACTAGCGGGGTACAATGAGCAGTTCTTC. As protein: CASSARLAGYNEQFF.